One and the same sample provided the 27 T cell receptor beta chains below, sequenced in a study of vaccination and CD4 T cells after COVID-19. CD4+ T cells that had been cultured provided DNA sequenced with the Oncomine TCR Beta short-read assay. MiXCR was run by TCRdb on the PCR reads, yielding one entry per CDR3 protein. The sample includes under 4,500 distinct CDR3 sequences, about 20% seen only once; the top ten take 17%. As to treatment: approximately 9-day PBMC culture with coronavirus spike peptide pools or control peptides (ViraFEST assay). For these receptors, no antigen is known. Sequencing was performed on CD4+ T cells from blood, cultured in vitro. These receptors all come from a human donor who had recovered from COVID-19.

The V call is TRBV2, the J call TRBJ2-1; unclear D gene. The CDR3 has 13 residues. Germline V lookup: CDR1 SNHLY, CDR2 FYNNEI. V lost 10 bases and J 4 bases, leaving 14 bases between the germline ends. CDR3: CATRSRVYNEQFF. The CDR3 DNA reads TGTGCCACCCGAAGTAGGGTGTACAATGAGCAGTTCTTC.

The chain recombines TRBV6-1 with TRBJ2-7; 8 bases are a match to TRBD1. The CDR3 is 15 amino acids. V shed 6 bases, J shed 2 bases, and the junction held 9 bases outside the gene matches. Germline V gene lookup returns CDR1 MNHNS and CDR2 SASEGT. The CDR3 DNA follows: TGTGCCAGCAGCCTAGGACAGGGCTTCACCTACGAGCAGTACTTC. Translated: CASSLGQGFTYEQYF.

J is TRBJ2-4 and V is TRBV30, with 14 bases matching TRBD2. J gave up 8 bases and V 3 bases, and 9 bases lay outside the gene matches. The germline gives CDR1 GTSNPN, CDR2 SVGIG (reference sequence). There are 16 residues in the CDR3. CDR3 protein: CAWSPGLAGGGDIQYF. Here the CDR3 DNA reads TGTGCCTGGAGCCCAGGACTAGCGGGGGGCGGGGACATTCAGTACTTC.

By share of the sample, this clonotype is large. In DNA form, the CDR3 reads TGTGCCAGCAGCCTGATCCTCCGGGACAGGGATACTACAAGGGGCAATCAGCCCCAGCATTTT. It specifies CASSLILRDRDTTRGNQPQHF. The rearrangement joins TRBV27 to TRBJ1-5; 9 bases are shared with TRBD1. The trim removed 6 bases at V and 2 bases at J, leaving 23 bases unmatched. The CDR3 runs 21 residues. Germline assignment: CDR1 MNHEY and CDR2 SMNVEV (reference sequence).

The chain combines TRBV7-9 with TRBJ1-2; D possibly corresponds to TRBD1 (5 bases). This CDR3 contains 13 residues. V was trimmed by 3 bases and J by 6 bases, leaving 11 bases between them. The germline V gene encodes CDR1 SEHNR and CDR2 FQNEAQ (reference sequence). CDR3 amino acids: CASSLLSGHGYTF. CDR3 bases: TGTGCCAGCAGCTTGTTATCGGGGCATGGCTACACCTTC.

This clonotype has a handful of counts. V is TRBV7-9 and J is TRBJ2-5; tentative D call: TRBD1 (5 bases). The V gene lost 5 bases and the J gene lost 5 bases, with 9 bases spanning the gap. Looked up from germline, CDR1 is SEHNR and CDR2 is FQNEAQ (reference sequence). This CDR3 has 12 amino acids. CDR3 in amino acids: CASSAYRETQYF. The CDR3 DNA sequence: TGTGCCAGCAGCGCCTACAGGGAGACCCAGTACTTC.

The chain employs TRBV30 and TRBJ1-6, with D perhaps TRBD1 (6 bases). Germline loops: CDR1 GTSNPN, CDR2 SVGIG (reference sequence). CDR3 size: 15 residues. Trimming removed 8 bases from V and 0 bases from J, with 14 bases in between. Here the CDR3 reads CAGGAVSSYNSPLHF. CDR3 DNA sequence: TGTGCCGGGGGGGCGGTTAGCTCCTATAATTCACCCCTCCACTTT.

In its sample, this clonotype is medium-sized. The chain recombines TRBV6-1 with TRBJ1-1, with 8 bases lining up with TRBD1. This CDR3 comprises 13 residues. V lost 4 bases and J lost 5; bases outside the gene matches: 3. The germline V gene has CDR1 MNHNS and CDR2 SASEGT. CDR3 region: CASSGQGATEAFF. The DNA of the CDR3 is TGTGCCAGCAGTGGGCAGGGGGCTACTGAAGCTTTCTTT.

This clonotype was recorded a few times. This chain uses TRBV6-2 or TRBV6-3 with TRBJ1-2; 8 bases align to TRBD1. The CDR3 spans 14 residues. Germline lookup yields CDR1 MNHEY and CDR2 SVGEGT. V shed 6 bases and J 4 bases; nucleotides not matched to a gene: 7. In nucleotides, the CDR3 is TGTGCCAGCAGCCAAACCGGGACAGGCTATGGCTACACCTTC. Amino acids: CASSQTGTGYGYTF.

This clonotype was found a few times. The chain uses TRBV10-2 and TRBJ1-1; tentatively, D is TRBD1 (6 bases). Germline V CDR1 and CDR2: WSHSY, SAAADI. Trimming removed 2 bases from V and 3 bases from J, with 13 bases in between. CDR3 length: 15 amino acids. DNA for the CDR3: TGCGCCAGCAGTGAGAGTTGGCAGGGGCACACTGAAGCTTTCTTT. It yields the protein CASSESWQGHTEAFF.

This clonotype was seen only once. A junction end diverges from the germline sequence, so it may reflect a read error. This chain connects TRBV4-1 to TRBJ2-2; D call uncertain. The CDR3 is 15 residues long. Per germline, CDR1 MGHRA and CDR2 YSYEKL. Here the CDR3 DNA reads TGCGCCAGCAACCAACTGTCCATAACTACCGGGGAGCTGTTTTTT. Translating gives CASNQLSITTGELFF.

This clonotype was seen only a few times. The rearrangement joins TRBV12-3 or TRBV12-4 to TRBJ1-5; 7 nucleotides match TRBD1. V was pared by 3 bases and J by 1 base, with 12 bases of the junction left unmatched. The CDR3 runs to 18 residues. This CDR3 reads CASSLGPRGGRSNQPQHF. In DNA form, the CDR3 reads TGTGCCAGCAGTTTGGGGCCCAGGGGGGGTAGGAGCAATCAGCCCCAGCATTTT.

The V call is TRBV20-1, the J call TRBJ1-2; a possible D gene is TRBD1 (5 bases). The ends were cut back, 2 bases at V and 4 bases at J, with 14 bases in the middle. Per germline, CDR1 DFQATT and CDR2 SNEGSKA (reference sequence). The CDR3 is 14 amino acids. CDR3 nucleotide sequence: TGCAGTGCTAGAAGTGGGGCGGCTCCCTATGGCTACACCTTC. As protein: CSARSGAAPYGYTF.

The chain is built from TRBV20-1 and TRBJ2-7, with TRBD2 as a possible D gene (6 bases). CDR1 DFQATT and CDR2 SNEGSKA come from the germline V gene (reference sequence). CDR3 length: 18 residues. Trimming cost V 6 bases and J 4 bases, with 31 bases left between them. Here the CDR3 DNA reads TGCAGTGCCCGGAGGTCCCCGGGGCGGGGTGCTACCCGGTACGAGCAGTACTTC. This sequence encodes CSARRSPGRGATRYEQYF.

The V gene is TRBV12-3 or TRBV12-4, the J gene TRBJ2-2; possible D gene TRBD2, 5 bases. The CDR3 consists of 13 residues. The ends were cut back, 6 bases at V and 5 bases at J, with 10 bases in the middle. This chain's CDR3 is CASRNEGTGELFF. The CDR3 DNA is TGTGCCAGCAGAAATGAGGGAACCGGGGAGCTGTTTTTT.

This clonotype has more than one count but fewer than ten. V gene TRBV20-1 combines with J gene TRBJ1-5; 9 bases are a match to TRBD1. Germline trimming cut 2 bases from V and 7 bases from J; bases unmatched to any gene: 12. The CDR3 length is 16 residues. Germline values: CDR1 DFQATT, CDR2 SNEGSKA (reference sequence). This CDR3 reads CSARSLGQGKGQPQHF. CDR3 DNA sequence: TGCAGTGCTAGATCCCTTGGACAGGGGAAGGGGCAGCCCCAGCATTTT.

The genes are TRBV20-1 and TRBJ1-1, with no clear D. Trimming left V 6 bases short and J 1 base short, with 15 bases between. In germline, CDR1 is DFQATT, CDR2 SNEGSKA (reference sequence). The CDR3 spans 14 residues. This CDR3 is CSAHRAHRNTEAFF. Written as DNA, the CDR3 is TGCAGTGCCCACCGGGCCCATCGGAACACTGAAGCTTTCTTT.

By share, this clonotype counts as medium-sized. In nucleotides, the CDR3 is TGTGCCAGCAGCAAAGGTCAGGGCCGCACCGGGGAGCTGTTTTTT. Translating gives CASSKGQGRTGELFF. The genes are TRBV6-1 and TRBJ2-2, with a tentative D call TRBD1 (5 bases). The CDR3 contains 15 residues. Germline CDR1 is MNHNS and CDR2 is SASEGT. With 6 bases removed from V and 4 bases from J, the gap between germline ends came to 15 bases.

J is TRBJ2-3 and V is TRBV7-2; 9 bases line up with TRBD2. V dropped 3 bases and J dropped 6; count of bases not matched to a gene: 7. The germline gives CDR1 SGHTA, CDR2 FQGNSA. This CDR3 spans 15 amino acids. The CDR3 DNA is TGTGCCAGCAGCTTTAGAGCGGGGGGCCTGGATACGCAGTATTTT. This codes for CASSFRAGGLDTQYF. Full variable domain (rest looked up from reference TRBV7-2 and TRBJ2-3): GAGVSQSPSNKVTEKGKDVELRCDPISGHTALYWYRQSLGQGLEFLIYFQGNSAPDKSGLPSDRFSAERTGGSVSTLTIQRTQQEDSAVYLCASSFRAGGLDTQYFGPGTRLTVL.

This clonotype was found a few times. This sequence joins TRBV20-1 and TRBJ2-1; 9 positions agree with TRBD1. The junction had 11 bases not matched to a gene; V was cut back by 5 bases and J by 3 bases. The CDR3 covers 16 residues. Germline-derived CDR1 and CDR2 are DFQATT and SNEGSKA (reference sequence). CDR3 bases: TGCAGTGCTTCGTACCTTCCGGGACAGGGCTACAATGAGCAGTTCTTC. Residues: CSASYLPGQGYNEQFF.

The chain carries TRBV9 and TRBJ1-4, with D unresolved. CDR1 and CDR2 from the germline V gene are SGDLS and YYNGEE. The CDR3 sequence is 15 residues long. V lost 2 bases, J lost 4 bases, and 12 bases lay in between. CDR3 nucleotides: TGTGCCAGCAGCGTCGGGTACGGGAGTAATGAAAAACTGTTTTTT. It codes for CASSVGYGSNEKLFF.

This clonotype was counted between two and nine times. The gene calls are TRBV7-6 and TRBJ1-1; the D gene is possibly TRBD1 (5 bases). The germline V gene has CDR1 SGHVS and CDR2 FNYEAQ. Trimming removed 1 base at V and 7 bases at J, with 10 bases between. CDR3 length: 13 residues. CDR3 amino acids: CASSLGPQGEAFF. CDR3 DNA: TGTGCCAGCAGCTTAGGTCCCCAGGGTGAAGCTTTCTTT.

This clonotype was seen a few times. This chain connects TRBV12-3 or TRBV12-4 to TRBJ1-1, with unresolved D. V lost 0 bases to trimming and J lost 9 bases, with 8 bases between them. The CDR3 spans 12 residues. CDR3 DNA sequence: TGTGCCAGCAGTTTAGCTCTGAGTCAAGCTTTCTTT. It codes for CASSLALSQAFF.

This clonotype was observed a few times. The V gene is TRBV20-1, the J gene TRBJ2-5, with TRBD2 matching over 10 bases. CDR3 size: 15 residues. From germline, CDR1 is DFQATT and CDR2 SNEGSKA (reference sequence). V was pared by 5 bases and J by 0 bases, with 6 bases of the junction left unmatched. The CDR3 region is CSALSGGGYQETQYF. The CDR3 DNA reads TGCAGTGCTCTGAGCGGGGGGGGGTACCAAGAGACCCAGTACTTC.

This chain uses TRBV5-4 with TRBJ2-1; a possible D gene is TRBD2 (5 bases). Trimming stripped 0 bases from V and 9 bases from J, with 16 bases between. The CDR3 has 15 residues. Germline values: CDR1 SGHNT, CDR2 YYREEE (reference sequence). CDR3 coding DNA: TGTGCCAGCAGCTTGGAAGGACTGCGAGCGAGTGAGCAGTTCTTC. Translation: CASSLEGLRASEQFF.

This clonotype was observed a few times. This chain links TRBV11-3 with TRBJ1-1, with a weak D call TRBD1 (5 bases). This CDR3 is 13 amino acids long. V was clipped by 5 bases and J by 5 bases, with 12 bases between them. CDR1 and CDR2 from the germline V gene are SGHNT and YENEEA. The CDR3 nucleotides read TGTGCCAGCAGCCAGCTCGGGGGGACTGAAGCTTTCTTT. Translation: CASSQLGGTEAFF.

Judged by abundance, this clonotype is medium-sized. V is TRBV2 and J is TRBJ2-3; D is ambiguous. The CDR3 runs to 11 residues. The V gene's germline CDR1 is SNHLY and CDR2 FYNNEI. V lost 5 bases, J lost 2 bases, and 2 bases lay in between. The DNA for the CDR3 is TGTGCCAGCAGTACCACAGATACGCAGTATTTT. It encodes CASSTTDTQYF.